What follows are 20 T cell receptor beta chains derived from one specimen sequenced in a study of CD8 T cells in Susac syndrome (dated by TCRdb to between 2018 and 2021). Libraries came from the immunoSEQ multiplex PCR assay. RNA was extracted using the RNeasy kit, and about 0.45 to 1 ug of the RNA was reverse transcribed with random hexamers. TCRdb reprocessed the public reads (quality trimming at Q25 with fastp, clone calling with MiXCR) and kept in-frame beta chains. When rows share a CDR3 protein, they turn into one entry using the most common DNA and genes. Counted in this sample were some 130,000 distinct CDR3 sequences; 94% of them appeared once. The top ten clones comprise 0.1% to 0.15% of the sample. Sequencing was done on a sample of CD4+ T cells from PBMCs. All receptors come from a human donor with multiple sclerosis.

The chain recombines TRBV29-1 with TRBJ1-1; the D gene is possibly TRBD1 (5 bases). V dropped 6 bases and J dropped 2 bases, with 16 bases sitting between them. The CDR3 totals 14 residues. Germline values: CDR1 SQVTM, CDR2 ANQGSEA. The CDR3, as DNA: TGCAGCGTCCTCATGGGGCACCTTAACACTGAAGCTTTCTTT. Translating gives CSVLMGHLNTEAFF.

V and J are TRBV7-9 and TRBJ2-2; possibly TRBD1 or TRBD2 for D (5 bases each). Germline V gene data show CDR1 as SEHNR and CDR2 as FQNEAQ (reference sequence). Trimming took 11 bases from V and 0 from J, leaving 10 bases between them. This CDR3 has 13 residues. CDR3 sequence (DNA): TGTGCCCCGGGACGCGCGAACACCGGGGAGCTGTTTTTT. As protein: CAPGRANTGELFF.

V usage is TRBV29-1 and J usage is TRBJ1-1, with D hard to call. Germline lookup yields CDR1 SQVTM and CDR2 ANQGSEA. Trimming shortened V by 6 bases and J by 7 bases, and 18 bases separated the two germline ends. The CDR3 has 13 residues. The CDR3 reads CSVAIDPKLEAFF. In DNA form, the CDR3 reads TGCAGCGTCGCGATCGACCCGAAACTTGAAGCTTTCTTT.

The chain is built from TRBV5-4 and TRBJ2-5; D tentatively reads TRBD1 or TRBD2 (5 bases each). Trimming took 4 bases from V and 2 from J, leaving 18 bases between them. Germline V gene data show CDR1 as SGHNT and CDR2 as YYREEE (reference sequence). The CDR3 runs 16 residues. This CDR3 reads CASSNPGREIQETQYF. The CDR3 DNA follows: TGTGCCAGCAGCAACCCGGGACGTGAGATACAAGAGACCCAGTACTTC.

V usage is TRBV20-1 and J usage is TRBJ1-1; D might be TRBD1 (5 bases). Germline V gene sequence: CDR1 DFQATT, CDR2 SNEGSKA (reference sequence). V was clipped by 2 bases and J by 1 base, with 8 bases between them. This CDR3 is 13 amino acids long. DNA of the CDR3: TGCAGTGCTAGAAAGGGGCCGAACACTGAAGCTTTCTTT. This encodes CSARKGPNTEAFF.

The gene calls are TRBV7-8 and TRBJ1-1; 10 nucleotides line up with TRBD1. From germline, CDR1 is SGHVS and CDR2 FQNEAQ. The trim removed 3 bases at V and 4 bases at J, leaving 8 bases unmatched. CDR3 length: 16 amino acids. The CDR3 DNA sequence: TGTGCCAGCAGCTTCGGGTGGACAGGGGGGTCCACTGAAGCTTTCTTT. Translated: CASSFGWTGGSTEAFF. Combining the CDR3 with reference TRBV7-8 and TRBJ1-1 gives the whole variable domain GAGVSQSPRYKVAKRGQDVALRCDPISGHVSLFWYQQALGQGPEFLTYFQNEAQLDKSGLPSDRFFAERPEGSVSTLKIQRTQQEDSAVYLCASSFGWTGGSTEAFFGQGTRLTVV.

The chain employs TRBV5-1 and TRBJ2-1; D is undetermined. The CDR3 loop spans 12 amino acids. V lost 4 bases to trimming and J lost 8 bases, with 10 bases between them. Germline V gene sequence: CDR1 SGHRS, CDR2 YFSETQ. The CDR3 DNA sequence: TGCGCCAGCAGCCCCTGGTGGGATGAGCAGTTCTTC. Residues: CASSPWWDEQFF.

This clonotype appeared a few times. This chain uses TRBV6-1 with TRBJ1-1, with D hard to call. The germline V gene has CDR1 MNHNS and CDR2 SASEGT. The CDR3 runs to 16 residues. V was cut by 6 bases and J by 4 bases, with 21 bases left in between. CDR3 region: CASSLSLRGGITEAFF. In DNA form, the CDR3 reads TGTGCCAGCAGCCTCTCCCTTCGGGGAGGGATCACTGAAGCTTTCTTT.

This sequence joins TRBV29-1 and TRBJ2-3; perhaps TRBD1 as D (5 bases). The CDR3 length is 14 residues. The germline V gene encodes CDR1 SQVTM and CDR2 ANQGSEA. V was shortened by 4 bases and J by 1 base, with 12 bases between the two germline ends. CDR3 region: CSVARGLRTDTQYF. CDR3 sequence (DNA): TGCAGCGTTGCAAGGGGTCTACGCACAGATACGCAGTATTTT.

The DNA of the CDR3 is TGTGCCAGCAGCTTAGGGACAGGGATCGCCGTTAACTATGGCTACACCTTC. Protein sequence: CASSLGTGIAVNYGYTF. This rearrangement joins TRBV7-9 to TRBJ1-2; 8 nucleotides align to TRBD1. The germline V gene encodes CDR1 SEHNR and CDR2 FQNEAQ (reference sequence). The CDR3 runs 17 residues. Germline trimming cut 1 base from V and 1 base from J; bases unmatched to any gene: 8.

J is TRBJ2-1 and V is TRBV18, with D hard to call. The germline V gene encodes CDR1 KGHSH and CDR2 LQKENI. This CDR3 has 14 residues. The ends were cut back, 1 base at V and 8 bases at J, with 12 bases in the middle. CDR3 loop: CASSPLDGSYEQFF. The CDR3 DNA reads TGTGCCAGCTCACCACTTGATGGAAGCTATGAGCAGTTCTTC.

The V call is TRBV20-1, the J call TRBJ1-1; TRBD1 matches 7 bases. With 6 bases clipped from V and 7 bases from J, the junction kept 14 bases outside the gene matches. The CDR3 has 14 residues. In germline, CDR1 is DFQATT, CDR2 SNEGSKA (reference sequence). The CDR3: CSARPGQRTIEAFF. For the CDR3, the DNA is TGCAGTGCGAGACCGGGACAGAGAACAATTGAAGCTTTCTTT.

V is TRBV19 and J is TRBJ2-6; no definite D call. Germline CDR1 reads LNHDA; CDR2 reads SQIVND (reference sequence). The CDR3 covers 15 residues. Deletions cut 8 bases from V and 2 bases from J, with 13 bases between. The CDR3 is CASALVGAGANVLTF. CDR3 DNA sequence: TGTGCCAGTGCCCTGGTTGGGGCTGGGGCCAACGTCCTGACTTTC.

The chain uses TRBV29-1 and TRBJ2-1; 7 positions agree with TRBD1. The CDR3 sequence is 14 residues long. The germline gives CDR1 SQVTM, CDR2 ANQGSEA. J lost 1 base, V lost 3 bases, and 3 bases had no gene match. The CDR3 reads CSVDEGASYNEQFF. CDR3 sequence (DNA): TGCAGCGTTGACGAGGGGGCTTCCTACAATGAGCAGTTCTTC.

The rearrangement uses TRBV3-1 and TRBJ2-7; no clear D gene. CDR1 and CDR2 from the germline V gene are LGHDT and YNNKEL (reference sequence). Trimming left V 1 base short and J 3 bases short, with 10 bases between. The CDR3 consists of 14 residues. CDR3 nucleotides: TGTGCCAGCAGCCAAGGGCTGGAGTACTACGAGCAGTACTTC. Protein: CASSQGLEYYEQYF.

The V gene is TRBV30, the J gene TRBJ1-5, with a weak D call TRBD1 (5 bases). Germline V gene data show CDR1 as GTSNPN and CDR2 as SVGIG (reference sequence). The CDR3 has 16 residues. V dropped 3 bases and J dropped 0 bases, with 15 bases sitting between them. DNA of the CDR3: TGTGCCTGGAGGGCGGGGGGACTGGATAGCAATCAGCCCCAGCATTTT. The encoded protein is CAWRAGGLDSNQPQHF.

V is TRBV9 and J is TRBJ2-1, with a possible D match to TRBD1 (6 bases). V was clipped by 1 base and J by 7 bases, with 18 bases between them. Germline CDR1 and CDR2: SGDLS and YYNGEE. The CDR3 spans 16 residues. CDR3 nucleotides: TGTGCCAGCAGCGTATTACAGGGAACTCCTGAAAATGAGCAGTTCTTC. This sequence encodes CASSVLQGTPENEQFF.

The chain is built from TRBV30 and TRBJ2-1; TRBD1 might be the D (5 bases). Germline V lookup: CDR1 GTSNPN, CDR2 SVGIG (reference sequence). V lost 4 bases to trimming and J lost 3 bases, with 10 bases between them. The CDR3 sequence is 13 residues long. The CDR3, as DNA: TGTGCCTGGATGGACAATAGCTACAATGAGCAGTTCTTC. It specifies CAWMDNSYNEQFF.

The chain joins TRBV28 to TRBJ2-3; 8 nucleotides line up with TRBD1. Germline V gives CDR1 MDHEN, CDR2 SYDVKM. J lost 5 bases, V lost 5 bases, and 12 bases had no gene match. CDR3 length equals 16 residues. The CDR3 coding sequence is TGTGCCAGCAGTGCCCGGACAGGGAGGAAGGGAGATACGCAGTATTTT. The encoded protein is CASSARTGRKGDTQYF. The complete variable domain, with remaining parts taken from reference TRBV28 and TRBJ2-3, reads DVKVTQSSRYLVKRTGEKVFLECVQDMDHENMFWYRQDPGLGLRLIYFSYDVKMKEKGDIPEGYSVSREKKERFSLILESASTNQTSMYLCASSARTGRKGDTQYFGPGTRLTVL.

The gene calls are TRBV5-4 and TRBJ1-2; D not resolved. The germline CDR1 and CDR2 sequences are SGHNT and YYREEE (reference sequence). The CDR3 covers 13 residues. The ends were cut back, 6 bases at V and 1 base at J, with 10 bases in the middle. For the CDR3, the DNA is TGTGCCAGCATAGCCCCGTTTAACTATGGCTACACCTTC. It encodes CASIAPFNYGYTF.